The 3 T cell receptor beta chains listed next were all sequenced from one sample in a study of T cell responses to AZD1222 COVID-19 vaccine. Only in-frame clones appear in the TCRdb table, and some are missing; sequencing was by immunoSEQ multiplex PCR. This sample yields fewer than 120,000 clones, of which 81% are seen a single time; 4% to 5% belongs to the top ten. Sample: peripheral blood, taken on day 0 of AZD1222 vaccination. The origin of the receptors is an adult in good health.

The rearrangement joins TRBV9 to TRBJ2-3; D might be TRBD2 (6 bases). The length of the CDR3 is 16 residues. The germline V and J ends were trimmed by 4 bases and 5 bases, with 20 bases remaining between them. CDR1 and CDR2 from the germline V gene are SGDLS and YYNGEE. The CDR3 here is CASSLDSGHPEDTQYF. The CDR3 DNA sequence: TGTGCCAGCAGCCTCGATAGCGGACACCCAGAAGATACGCAGTATTTT.

V usage is TRBV24-1 and J usage is TRBJ1-5; weak D call: TRBD1 (5 bases). The CDR3 extends over 16 amino acids. Trimming took off 7 bases at V and 0 bases at J, with 15 bases between the two ends. The V gene's germline CDR1 is KGHDR and CDR2 SFDVKD. CDR3 nucleotide sequence: TGTGCCACCAGCGAAACAGGTTCTTCTAGCAATCAGCCCCAGCATTTT. Its translation: CATSETGSSSNQPQHF.

The chain carries TRBV14 and TRBJ2-1, with unresolved D. This CDR3 contains 11 residues. V was cut by 8 bases and J by 6 bases, with 8 bases left in between. Germline CDR1 and CDR2: SGHDN and FVKESK. For the CDR3, the DNA is TGTGCCAGCCGCGGTAGCAATGAGCAGTTCTTC. Its protein is CASRGSNEQFF.